This is a list of T cell receptor beta chains from one sample in a study of cytomegalovirus exposure and HLA in healthy donors. This table comes from immunoSEQ multiplex PCR, and its TCRdb copy is limited to in-frame clones, with some not included. The sample shows 100,000 or so clones, just over 75% of them seen only once. Source material: PBMCs. All receptors come from a man aged 40-49 years in good health and CMV-seropositive. The CDR3 runs from the conserved cysteine through the conserved F or W. The order of the fields is V gene, clone size, D gene, J gene, CDR3 DNA, CDR3 protein. The D gene is left open where the match is weak. Clone sizes are given selectively: once, few, many, or a class where the clone is expanded.

V: TRBV27; size: NA; D: TRBD1; J: TRBJ1-1; DNA: TGTGCCAGCAGTTACACAGGGGCGGGCACTGAAGCTTTCTTT; CDR3: CASSYTGAGTEAFF
V: TRBV7-9; size: NA; D: NA; J: TRBJ2-1; DNA: TGTGCCAGCAGCTTCGGGGTTATAAACAATGAGCAGTTCTTC; CDR3: CASSFGVINNEQFF
V: TRBV5-8; size: NA; D: NA; J: TRBJ1-4; DNA: TGTGCCAGCAGCGTAGGGGGTAATGAAAAACTGTTTTTT; CDR3: CASSVGGNEKLFF
V: TRBV18; size: few; D: NA; J: TRBJ1-2; DNA: TGTGCCAGCTCGGGGGGGACCGGCTACACCTTC; CDR3: CASSGGTGYTF
V: TRBV28; size: NA; D: NA; J: TRBJ1-6; DNA: TGTGCCAGCACCCCCGAGACGCGGCATTCACCCCTCCACTTT; CDR3: CASTPETRHSPLHF
V: TRBV19; size: NA; D: NA; J: TRBJ2-5; DNA: TGTGCCAGTAGTCTCCGGAGCTCCGAGGCCCAGTACTTC; CDR3: CASSLRSSEAQYF
V: TRBV5-4; size: NA; D: NA; J: TRBJ1-2; DNA: TGTGCCAGCAGCTTGATTGTGTCGACTGGCTATGGCTACACCTTC; CDR3: CASSLIVSTGYGYTF
V: TRBV18; size: few; D: TRBD1; J: TRBJ2-7; DNA: TGTGCCAGCTCACCACTTGCCGGACAGGGGAGCTCCTACGAGCAGTACTTC; CDR3: CASSPLAGQGSSYEQYF
V: TRBV23-1; size: NA; D: NA; J: TRBJ2-5; DNA: TGCGCCAGCAGTCATTCCCCGGGACTCAAAGAGACCCAGTACTTC; CDR3: CASSHSPGLKETQYF
V: TRBV4-2; size: NA; D: TRBD1; J: TRBJ1-1; DNA: TGTGCCAGCAGCCCCCACCTAGGACAGGGTGGCCCGAACACTGAAGCTTTCTTT; CDR3: CASSPHLGQGGPNTEAFF
V: TRBV6-5; size: NA; D: NA; J: TRBJ2-6; DNA: TGTGCCAGCAGTTTCCTCAGGGGCTCTGGGGCCAACGTCCTGACTTTC; CDR3: CASSFLRGSGANVLTF
V: TRBV30; size: NA; D: TRBD1; J: TRBJ2-3; DNA: TGTGCCTGGAGTACCAAGGACAGGACAGATACGCAGTATTTT; CDR3: CAWSTKDRTDTQYF
V: TRBV6-5; size: NA; D: NA; J: TRBJ1-1; DNA: TGTGCCAGCAGTTACAGGACAGTGAACACTGAAGCTTTCTTT; CDR3: CASSYRTVNTEAFF
V: TRBV4-3; size: NA; D: NA; J: TRBJ1-2; DNA: TGCGCCAGCAGCCAAGAAACCGCAGGGTTCTATGGCTACACCTTC; CDR3: CASSQETAGFYGYTF
V: TRBV6-6; size: NA; D: TRBD1; J: TRBJ1-6; DNA: TGTGCCAGCAGCGACAGGGATTCACCCCTCCACTTT; CDR3: CASSDRDSPLHF
V: TRBV7-9; size: once; D: TRBD1; J: TRBJ1-2; DNA: TGTGCCAGCAGCCGACAGGGCCTCTATGGCTACACCTTC; CDR3: CASSRQGLYGYTF
V: TRBV27; size: NA; D: TRBD1; J: TRBJ1-5; DNA: TGTGCCAGCAGTTTACGCAGGGGGCACCAGCCCCAGCATTTT; CDR3: CASSLRRGHQPQHF
V: TRBV7-3; size: NA; D: TRBD1; J: TRBJ1-6; DNA: TGTTCCAGCAGCCCATCGGGACAGGGTGGCTCACCCCTCCACTTT; CDR3: CSSSPSGQGGSPLHF
V: TRBV6-5; size: NA; D: NA; J: TRBJ2-7; DNA: TGTGCCAGCCGCTCTCTGGACACCTCCGAGCAGTACTTC; CDR3: CASRSLDTSEQYF
V: TRBV7-9; size: NA; D: NA; J: TRBJ1-6; DNA: TGTGCCAGCAGCCCAGGGTTGAATTCACCCCTCCACTTT; CDR3: CASSPGLNSPLHF
V: TRBV2; size: few; D: NA; J: TRBJ1-2; DNA: TGTGCCAGCAACTCGGGTCCGGACTATGGCTACACCTTC; CDR3: CASNSGPDYGYTF
V: TRBV19; size: NA; D: TRBD1; J: TRBJ1-1; DNA: TGTGCCAGTAGTATAGACAGGGGGCTTGGGACTGAAGCTTTCTTT; CDR3: CASSIDRGLGTEAFF
V: TRBV19; size: NA; D: TRBD1; J: TRBJ1-2; DNA: TGTGCCAGTACCCCCGGGCCGGGACAGGGGGCTGGGGACTACGGCTACACCTTC; CDR3: CASTPGPGQGAGDYGYTF
V: TRBV28; size: NA; D: NA; J: TRBJ2-3; DNA: TGTGCCAGCAGTCCCGACAGGCCCTCTGTCGATACGCAGTATTTT; CDR3: CASSPDRPSVDTQYF
V: TRBV13; size: NA; D: TRBD1; J: TRBJ1-2; DNA: TGTGCCAGCACCTACCTCGGACAGGGGGAAATATATGGCTACACCTTC; CDR3: CASTYLGQGEIYGYTF
V: TRBV6-1; size: NA; D: TRBD1; J: TRBJ1-1; DNA: TGTGCCAGCAGTGAAGAAGGGGACAGTAACACTGAAGCTTTCTTT; CDR3: CASSEEGDSNTEAFF
V: TRBV2; size: NA; D: NA; J: TRBJ2-3; DNA: TGTGCCAGCAGGGGTGCGGGTTCCACCTCAGATACGCAGTATTTT; CDR3: CASRGAGSTSDTQYF
V: TRBV7-8; size: few; D: TRBD1; J: TRBJ2-2; DNA: TGTGCCAGCAGCGTCACAGGGGGCAACACCGGGGAGCTGTTTTTT; CDR3: CASSVTGGNTGELFF
V: TRBV19; size: NA; D: TRBD1; J: TRBJ1-1; DNA: TGTGCCAGTAGTAGGACAGGGAGTTACGTGGCTGAAGCTTTCTTT; CDR3: CASSRTGSYVAEAFF
V: TRBV2; size: few; D: NA; J: TRBJ2-1; DNA: TGTGCCAGCAGTGAAATTTCGGCTAGCCGGGATGAGCAGTTCTTC; CDR3: CASSEISASRDEQFF
V: TRBV2; size: NA; D: TRBD1; J: TRBJ2-6; DNA: TGTGCCAGCATCGGGACAGGGGCTGGGGCCAACGTCCTGACTTTC; CDR3: CASIGTGAGANVLTF
V: TRBV5-1; size: NA; D: NA; J: TRBJ2-1; DNA: TGCGCCAGCAGCGGATCCGGGACTGGCGGGGAGAGGCACAATGAGCAGTTCTTC; CDR3: CASSGSGTGGERHNEQFF
V: TRBV7-2; size: NA; D: NA; J: TRBJ2-1; DNA: TGTGCCAGCAGCTTACGCGTGGGAGGTTACAATGAGCAGTTCTTC; CDR3: CASSLRVGGYNEQFF
V: TRBV19; size: NA; D: TRBD1; J: TRBJ2-6; DNA: TGTGCCAGTAGTGCTACAGGGGTTGCTTCCTCTGGGGCCAACGTCCTGACTTTC; CDR3: CASSATGVASSGANVLTF
V: TRBV30; size: NA; D: TRBD2; J: TRBJ2-1; DNA: TGTGCCTGGACCCAAACCCGGACTAGCGGGAAGGTTGAGCAGTTCTTC; CDR3: CAWTQTRTSGKVEQFF
V: TRBV7-8; size: NA; D: TRBD2; J: TRBJ2-2; DNA: TGTGCCAGCAGGAGCAGGACTAGCGGGAGACGGGGCACCGGGGAGCTGTTTTTT; CDR3: CASRSRTSGRRGTGELFF
V: TRBV19; size: NA; D: TRBD2; J: TRBJ2-1; DNA: TGTGCCAGTAGTTCCAGGTCAGCGGGGAGTCACAATGAGCAGTTCTTC; CDR3: CASSSRSAGSHNEQFF
V: TRBV7-6; size: NA; D: TRBD1; J: TRBJ2-1; DNA: TGTGCCAGCACCTACGGACAGGGATTGGGTGAGCAGTTCTTC; CDR3: CASTYGQGLGEQFF
V: TRBV7-2; size: NA; D: NA; J: TRBJ2-5; DNA: TGTGCCAGCAGCTTCCACGGAGACCAAGAGACCCAGTACTTC; CDR3: CASSFHGDQETQYF
V: TRBV4-3; size: NA; D: NA; J: TRBJ2-3; DNA: TGCGCCAGCAGCCAAAACCGGGGATCAGATACGCAGTATTTT; CDR3: CASSQNRGSDTQYF
V: TRBV11-2; size: few; D: TRBD1; J: TRBJ2-7; DNA: TGTGCCAGCAGCTTAGATGTGACAGGGGTCTCCTACGAGCAGTACTTC; CDR3: CASSLDVTGVSYEQYF
V: TRBV19; size: NA; D: NA; J: TRBJ1-5; DNA: TGTGCCAGTAGTACCACCGCCCGAGGAGGTCGCAATCAGCCCCAGCATTTT; CDR3: CASSTTARGGRNQPQHF
V: TRBV4-1; size: NA; D: NA; J: TRBJ2-7; DNA: TGCGCCAGCAGCCAAGGACCTGGGGGGAGCGGGCCGCTGAGGGAGCAGTACTTC; CDR3: CASSQGPGGSGPLREQYF
V: TRBV9; size: NA; D: NA; J: TRBJ2-5; DNA: TGTGCCAGCAGCGTAATCGCGGATCAAGAGACCCAGTACTTC; CDR3: CASSVIADQETQYF
V: TRBV6-5; size: once; D: NA; J: TRBJ1-5; DNA: TGTGCCAGCAGACCTGCTACGGGTTGGGATCAGCCCCAGCATTTT; CDR3: CASRPATGWDQPQHF
V: TRBV7-2; size: NA; D: TRBD2; J: TRBJ2-4; DNA: TGTGCCAGCAGCCCCGGACCGGGGGGGGCCAAAAACATTCAGTACTTC; CDR3: CASSPGPGGAKNIQYF